A single sample gave rise to the 11 T cell receptor beta chains below, sequenced in a study of blood T cell repertoires in COVID-19. The protocol was immunoSEQ multiplex PCR, while the TCRdb copy is restricted to in-frame clones and leaves out a portion. The sample carries tens of thousands of clones, roughly 80% recorded once. Sequencing was performed on peripheral blood. Source of these receptors: a man aged 55 to 70 with acute or convalescent COVID-19.

The chain is built from TRBV4-2 and TRBJ2-1; 12 bases are a match to TRBD2. The CDR3 totals 15 residues. Germline trimming cut 2 bases from V and 7 bases from J; bases unmatched to any gene: 3. Germline CDR1 is LGHNA and CDR2 is YNFKEQ. DNA for the CDR3: TGTGCCAGCAGCCAATGGCTAGCGGGGGGGAATGAGCAGTTCTTC. As protein: CASSQWLAGGNEQFF.

The chain recombines TRBV27 with TRBJ2-1; 7 nucleotides align to TRBD1. Germline trimming cut 0 bases from V and 10 bases from J; bases unmatched to any gene: 6. Germline V gene sequence: CDR1 MNHEY, CDR2 SMNVEV (reference sequence). CDR3 size: 14 residues. In DNA form, the CDR3 reads TGTGCCAGCAGTTTATCAAACAGGGGCGAAGAGCAGTTCTTC. It encodes CASSLSNRGEEQFF.

This clone was detected ten times or more. V and J are TRBV5-1 and TRBJ1-2, with D uncertain. The germline V gene encodes CDR1 SGHRS and CDR2 YFSETQ. The germline V and J ends were trimmed by 2 bases and 7 bases, with 15 bases remaining between them. CDR3 length equals 14 residues. The CDR3 is CASSFPPPGSGYTF. CDR3 bases: TGCGCCAGCAGCTTTCCCCCCCCGGGGTCTGGCTACACCTTC. The full variable domain, its missing parts supplied by reference TRBV5-1 and TRBJ1-2, is KAGVTQTPRYLIKTRGQQVTLSCSPISGHRSVSWYQQTPGQGLQFLFEYFSETQRNKGNFPGRFSGRQFSNSRSEMNVSTLELGDSALYLCASSFPPPGSGYTFGSGTRLTVV.

In its sample, this clone was seen a few times. The CDR3 reads CASSRDRGRIGSPLHF. In nucleotides, the CDR3 is TGTGCCAGCAGTCGGGACAGGGGGCGAATCGGGTCACCCCTCCACTTT. The rearrangement joins TRBV2 to TRBJ1-6, with 12 bases lining up with TRBD1. The length of the CDR3 is 16 residues. V lost 5 bases to trimming and J lost 10 bases; unmatched junction nucleotides: 9. Germline lookup yields CDR1 SNHLY and CDR2 FYNNEI.

This clone was seen a few times. The chain recombines TRBV30 with TRBJ2-3, with 9 positions matching TRBD2. The CDR3 consists of 15 residues. Germline-derived CDR1 and CDR2 are GTSNPN and SVGIG (reference sequence). V was pared by 2 bases and J by 2 bases, with 5 bases of the junction left unmatched. The CDR3 loop is CAWSSAGGLTDTQYF. CDR3 sequence (DNA): TGTGCCTGGAGTTCGGCGGGGGGGCTCACAGATACGCAGTATTTT.

The V call is TRBV2, the J call TRBJ1-2; 8 bases fit TRBD1. The CDR3 loop spans 12 amino acids. Germline CDR1 is SNHLY and CDR2 is FYNNEI. V lost 6 bases to trimming and J lost 7 bases; unmatched junction nucleotides: 4. The DNA of the CDR3 is TGTGCCAGCAGCTCAGGGGGCCGTGGCTACACCTTC. Protein product: CASSSGGRGYTF. The full variable domain, in which reference TRBV2 and TRBJ1-2 provide the parts outside the CDR3, is EPEVTQTPSHQVTQMGQEVILRCVPISNHLYFYWYRQILGQKVEFLVSFYNNEISEKSEIFDDQFSVERPDGSNFTLKIRSTKLEDSAMYFCASSSGGRGYTFGSGTRLTVV.

This clone was counted between two and nine times. The chain carries TRBV5-1 and TRBJ2-2; possibly TRBD2 for D (6 bases). Deletions cut 3 bases from V and 7 bases from J, with 13 bases between. The CDR3 extends over 14 amino acids. From germline, CDR1 is SGHRS and CDR2 YFSETQ. The CDR3 sequence: CASSWGVSDGELFF. The CDR3 DNA reads TGCGCCAGCAGCTGGGGGGTTTCAGACGGGGAGCTGTTTTTT.

This chain joins TRBV28 and TRBJ2-1; 9 positions match TRBD2. Germline V CDR1 and CDR2: MDHEN, SYDVKM. The J segment lost 0 bases and the V segment lost 3 bases, leaving 3 bases of the junction unmatched. This CDR3 contains 16 residues. The CDR3 DNA reads TGTGCCAGCAGTTTCTTAGCGGGGGTCTCCTACAATGAGCAGTTCTTC. As protein: CASSFLAGVSYNEQFF.

The chain combines TRBV4-1 with TRBJ1-3; D not resolved. This CDR3 contains 15 residues. Between the trimmed V and J ends, which lost 0 bases and 3 bases, there was a span of 9 bases. Germline V CDR1 and CDR2: MGHRA, YSYEKL. This CDR3 is CASSQDPGLGNTIYF. In DNA form, the CDR3 reads TGCGCCAGCAGCCAAGATCCGGGTCTTGGAAACACCATATATTTT.

The chain is built from TRBV5-1 and TRBJ2-1; 8 bases are a match to TRBD1. This CDR3 is built from 14 residues. Germline values: CDR1 SGHRS, CDR2 YFSETQ. V was pared by 4 bases and J by 6 bases, with 6 bases of the junction left unmatched. This CDR3 reads CASSDRGPSNEQFF. The CDR3, as DNA: TGCGCCAGCAGCGACAGGGGACCCTCCAATGAGCAGTTCTTC.

V usage is TRBV27 and J usage is TRBJ2-3; TRBD2 is a possible D gene (6 bases). Germline CDR1 MNHEY, CDR2 SMNVEV (reference sequence). This CDR3 has 16 amino acids. V shed 3 bases and J shed 9 bases, with 22 bases lying between them. CDR3 residues: CASSFQGGTQIMTQYF. Written as DNA, the CDR3 is TGTGCCAGCAGTTTCCAGGGCGGGACCCAGATAATGACGCAGTATTTT.